This TCR beta chain stems from a study of blood T cells in healthy people across ages (dated by TCRdb to about 2015). With regard to the full study: In model experiments, template switching captured roughly one uniquely barcoded TCR beta cDNA molecule for every two T cells. Age-related changes in TCR beta repertoire diversity were measured in the study by deep sequencing normalized with unique cDNA molecular identifiers. Four age groups were formed from the donors: young (average approximately 17 years), middle-aged (approximately 40), aged (around 68) and long-lived (about 80). To avoid experimental bias, donors of different ages were randomly spread across the sequencing lanes. The study analyzed two additional independent replicas of 1 million unique cDNA reads from the same blood draw for two donors, one aged 18 to 29 and one aged 80 or older. General study outcomes and caveats: Since profiling was done on bulk unsorted PBMCs, naive and antigen-experienced compartments could not be conclusively compared. Because the CMV infection status of the donors was unknown, age-related changes in expanded clonotypes may potentially have been confounded. Observed TCR beta diversity per million T cells fell roughly linearly with age, and a significant reduction was already apparent by age roughly 40. Compared with the aged group, the long-lived group had more naive CD4+ T cells, fewer expanded clones and increased TCR diversity, a pattern suggesting age selection. Estimates of total diversity based on one million sequenced T cells were regarded as lower bounds and as underestimates. There was a strong correlation between observed TCR beta diversity and the percentage of naive T cells measured by flow cytometry.

Measured from the cysteine to the phenylalanine, the CDR3 is 15 residues long. Only the CDR3 region is kept as DNA, spanning 45 bases read in frame from base 1. Sequences SGDLS (CDR1) and YYNGEE (CDR2) are obtained from the germline V gene. The protocol used for the library was 5' RACE. For sequencing, an Illumina HiSeq 2500 was employed. A second PCR of about 7 to 12 cycles was run with a J-beta primer mix and a sample-barcoded 5' primer. A unique molecular identifier was introduced onto each TCR beta cDNA molecule by a template-switch 5' adaptor carrying 12 random nucleotides. At least 2.5 million CDR3-containing paired-end reads were obtained from each sample. The Mint cDNA synthesis kit, primed by a TRBC-specific oligonucleotide, was used to synthesize first-strand cDNA from all RNA. All cDNA was treated with uracil-DNA glycosylase and then went through a first 18-cycle PCR with the universal primers M1SS and BC2_uni_R. In the original analysis: Normalization of each sample was performed by random selection of 1 million high-quality reads, each carrying a distinct molecular identifier. Instead of being binned into consensus sequences, reads with shared molecular identifiers were discarded. MiTCR, with a Q25 quality threshold and the strictest error-elimination algorithm, was used for CDR3 identification, clonotype clustering and error correction. A nonparametric unseen species model using Euler transformation provided a lower-bound estimate of total TCR beta diversity. TCRdb took the public reads, trimmed them with fastp at Q25, ran MiXCR for clone calling and kept in-frame beta chains. For every CDR3 protein sequence, its rows merge into one entry that carries the most common genes and DNA. These V and J calls derive from TCRdb rather than the authors' analysis. Counted in this sample were some 780,000 distinct CDR3 sequences; 56% of them appeared once. Roughly 26% of the sample is taken by the ten largest.

To note about this clonotype: Its antigen target is currently unknown. Base qualities are not provided; no much larger clone lies one nucleotide away.

The approximately 39 donors, aged about 6 to 95 years, were systemically healthy Caucasian individuals from Russia. Ten milliliters of peripheral blood were collected from each donor into EDTA-treated Vacutainer tubes. PBMCs were isolated by Ficoll-Paque density-gradient centrifugation, with at least 7 million obtained per sample. Total RNA was extracted from PBMCs with Trizol reagent, with at least 5 micrograms obtained per sample. For every donor, flow cytometry on a PBMC aliquot measured the percentage of naive CD45RAhigh/CD27high T cells. The sequence was collected from a man aged 40-50 years in good health. Rearrangement joined TRBV9 to TRBJ2-5, and TRBD2 aligns with 13 junction nucleotides. The J call may be faulty, since TRBJ2-7 better matches the DNA end. Sequenced: blood. The CDR3 reads as follows: CASRSGTSGTYEQYF. DNA sequence: TGTGCCAGCAGGTCCGGGACTAGCGGGACTTACGAGCAGTACTTC.